This T cell receptor (beta chain) came from a study of spatial heterogeneity in lung cancer. TCRdb reanalysed the 5' RACE reads using MiXCR and keeps one entry per CDR3 protein. There are about 78,000 distinct CDR3 sequences in the sample; approximately 8.1% occur only once, and 6.8% lies in the top ten. In this sample, this clonotype turned up a few times. Time point meaning: sample taken at primary tumor resection. Whole RNA was taken from tumor, nontumor lung or frozen PBMC; it was then sequenced unsorted. CDR1 is LNHNV and CDR2 is YYDKDF in the germline V gene (reference sequence). Trimming pared 5 bases from V and 6 bases from J, leaving 5 bases between. There are 12 residues in the CDR3.

V gene TRBV15 combines with J gene TRBJ1-6; D is undetermined. The source material was PBMCs, sampled at surgery. The TCR comes from a male donor with early-stage non-small cell lung cancer. The CDR3 spells CATSGINSPLHF. The CDR3 DNA reads TGTGCCACCAGCGGAATTAATTCACCCCTCCACTTT.